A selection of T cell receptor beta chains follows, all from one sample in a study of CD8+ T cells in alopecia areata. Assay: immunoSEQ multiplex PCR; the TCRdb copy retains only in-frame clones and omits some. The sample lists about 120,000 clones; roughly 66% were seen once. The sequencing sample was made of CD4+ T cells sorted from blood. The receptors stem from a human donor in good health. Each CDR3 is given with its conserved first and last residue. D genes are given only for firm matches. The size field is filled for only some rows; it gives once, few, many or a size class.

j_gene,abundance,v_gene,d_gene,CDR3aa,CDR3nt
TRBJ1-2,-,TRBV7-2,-,CASSSGQPKGRPDYGYTF,TGTGCCAGCAGCTCCGGACAGCCGAAAGGGCGTCCGGACTATGGCTACACCTTC
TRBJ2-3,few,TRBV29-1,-,CSVAASTDTQYF,TGCAGCGTTGCTGCTAGCACAGATACGCAGTATTTT
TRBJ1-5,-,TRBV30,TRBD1,CAWSEWTGGQPQHF,TGTGCCTGGAGTGAATGGACAGGTGGACAGCCCCAGCATTTT
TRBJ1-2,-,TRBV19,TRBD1,CASSLRDRAPGYTF,TGTGCCAGTAGTCTCCGGGACAGGGCTCCGGGCTACACCTTC
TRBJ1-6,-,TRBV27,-,CASSRWLTGSSSYNSPLHF,TGTGCCAGCAGCCGCTGGTTGACTGGATCGAGTTCCTATAATTCACCCCTCCACTTT
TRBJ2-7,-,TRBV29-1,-,CRPRGRSRRGEQYF,TGCAGACCTAGAGGTCGCTCACGACGGGGAGAGCAGTACTTC
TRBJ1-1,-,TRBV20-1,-,CSVRVSGAFF,TGCAGTGTCCGGGTCTCAGGGGCTTTCTTT
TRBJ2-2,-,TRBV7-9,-,CASSGMLQTGELFF,TGTGCCAGCAGCGGGATGCTCCAGACCGGGGAGCTGTTTTTT
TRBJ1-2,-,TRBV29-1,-,CSVGAGLNYGYTF,TGCAGCGTTGGGGCAGGGTTGAACTATGGCTACACCTTC
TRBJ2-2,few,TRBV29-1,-,CSVDWGTGELFF,TGCAGCGTTGATTGGGGAACCGGGGAGCTGTTTTTT
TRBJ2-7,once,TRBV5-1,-,CASSLDRVNYEQYF,TGCGCCAGCAGCTTGGACAGGGTTAACTACGAGCAGTACTTC